The present TCR beta chain was sequenced within a study of OX40 agonist ivuxolimab in advanced cancers. Study-wide background: Ivuxolimab, an antibody acting as an agonist of OX40 (CD134), was used to treat patients. The mean age was around 56 years, ranging from about 20 to 90, with 65% to 90% of participants male. Whole-study findings and limits: CD4+ and CD8+ T cells in blood underwent clonal expansion by week 6 at 0.1 to 3.0 mg/kg. Expanded clones tended on average to be more numerous among CD8+ T cells than CD4+.

Points on this clone: Its target is unknown.

The repertoire was sequenced with immunoSEQ multiplex PCR; TCRdb's copy has only in-frame clones and lacks some. The top ten clones hold approximately 11% of a sample with 77,000 or so clones, around 90% of them seen once. The specimen comprised CD4+ or CD8+ T cells sorted from blood, sampled in a trial of the OX40 agonist ivuxolimab. The source is an adult with an advanced solid tumor such as melanoma, head and neck, liver or kidney cancer.

CDR3 in DNA: TGTGCCAGCAGTTTTACAGGCGTCTGGAATTCCTACGAGCAGTACTTC. Protein product: CASSFTGVWNSYEQYF. The chain uses TRBV27 and TRBJ2-7, with D possibly matching TRBD1 (5 bases). The CDR3 loop spans 16 amino acids. The V end lost 3 bases, the J end lost 1 base, and 16 bases lay between the germline ends. CDR1 is MNHEY and CDR2 is SMNVEV in the germline V gene (reference sequence).